The clone carrying this T cell receptor (beta chain) was observed at least ten times. This CDR3 has 16 amino acids. Germline-derived CDR1 and CDR2 are DFQATT and SNEGSKA (reference sequence). Trimming shortened V by 5 bases and J by 2 bases, and 19 bases separated the two germline ends. This sample is part of a study of response to subunit inactivated influenza vaccine. In TCRdb, the RT-PCR reads were re-called with MiXCR into one record per CDR3 protein. This repertoire shows 280,000 or so distinct CDR3 sequences, just over 20% found once; its top ten account for 10%. The rearrangement links TRBV20-1 to TRBJ1-5; D gene ambiguous. The specimen was PBMCs from blood, collected approximately 20 months after vaccination. The sequence was collected from a man aged 50 to 75 who received an inactivated influenza vaccine. CDR3 region: CSAEPLTMEGNQPQHF. As DNA, the CDR3 is TGCAGTGCTGAACCACTGACAATGGAGGGCAATCAGCCCCAGCATTTT.